The 10 T cell receptor beta chains presented below share a single source sample, sequenced in a study of T-cell reconstitution after alpha-beta-depleted transplantation in children. Unique molecular identifiers were incorporated when the TCRbeta library was constructed. Each CDR3 protein gets one entry after TCRdb re-called the PCR reads with MiXCR. Counted here are hundreds of thousands of distinct CDR3 sequences, 10% to 15% occurring once; the ten biggest clones make up about 3.9%. Sequenced here: PBMCs, sampled from the stem cell graft. The receptors were gathered from a human donor who donated a stem cell graft to a child with Fanconi anemia.

In its sample, this clonotype was seen many times. This chain connects TRBV29-1 to TRBJ1-2; 9 bases match TRBD1. The V and J ends lost 6 bases and 4 bases, in that order; junction bases with no gene match: 6. This CDR3 is 13 amino acids long. Germline-derived CDR1 and CDR2 are SQVTM and ANQGSEA. CDR3 sequence (DNA): TGCAGCGTCCAGACAGGGGGATCCTATGGCTACACCTTC. Protein sequence: CSVQTGGSYGYTF.

This chain links TRBV7-9 with TRBJ1-5; D gene unclear. Per the germline V gene, CDR1 is SEHNR and CDR2 is FQNEAQ (reference sequence). Trimming stripped 2 bases from V and 10 bases from J, with 6 bases between. The CDR3 is 11 amino acids. The CDR3 DNA is TGTGCCAGCAGCTTAAACGGCCCCCAGCATTTT. Encoded protein: CASSLNGPQHF.

This chain uses TRBV4-3 with TRBJ1-2; 7 bases fit TRBD1. The CDR3 contains 15 residues. Germline CDR1 and CDR2: LGHNA and YSLEER. V was clipped by 1 base and J by 4 bases; unmatched bases: 6. DNA for the CDR3: TGCGCCAGCAGCCAAGTCGGGACAGTCGGCTATGGCTACACCTTC. Its protein product is CASSQVGTVGYGYTF.

The chain employs TRBV28 and TRBJ1-1, with 10 bases matching TRBD1. J lost 6 bases, V lost 7 bases, and 8 bases had no gene match. CDR3 length: 14 residues. Per the germline V gene, CDR1 is MDHEN and CDR2 is SYDVKM. CDR3 loop: CASTRQGAGPEAFF. The CDR3 nucleotides read TGTGCCAGCACCCGACAGGGGGCAGGCCCTGAAGCTTTCTTT.

Only a few counts were recorded for this clonotype. The chain employs TRBV15 and TRBJ2-5; perhaps TRBD1 as D (6 bases). V gave up 1 base and J gave up 4 bases, with 7 bases separating them. Germline loops: CDR1 LNHNV, CDR2 YYDKDF (reference sequence). The CDR3 extends over 13 amino acids. CDR3 sequence: CATSRGTAETQYF. The CDR3 nucleotides read TGTGCCACCAGCAGAGGGACAGCAGAGACCCAGTACTTC.

V gene TRBV7-2 combines with J gene TRBJ2-7, with D perhaps assigned TRBD1 or TRBD2 (5 bases each). Trimming took 3 bases from V and 4 from J, leaving 13 bases between them. Germline CDR1 reads SGHTA; CDR2 reads FQGNSA. The CDR3 runs 14 residues. The CDR3 nucleotides are TGTGCCAGCAGCTTTACCGGGGCAGCGTACGAGCAGTACTTC. This encodes CASSFTGAAYEQYF. The complete variable domain, with remaining parts taken from reference TRBV7-2 and TRBJ2-7, reads GAGVSQSPSNKVTEKGKDVELRCDPISGHTALYWYRQSLGQGLEFLIYFQGNSAPDKSGLPSDRFSAERTGGSVSTLTIQRTQQEDSAVYLCASSFTGAAYEQYFGPGTRLTVT.

In this sample, this clonotype turned up a few times. The J gene is TRBJ2-7, the V gene TRBV3-1; possible D gene TRBD2, 7 bases. The germline V gene encodes CDR1 LGHDT and CDR2 YNNKEL (reference sequence). This CDR3 contains 15 residues. Trimming left V 6 bases short and J 1 base short, with 16 bases between. CDR3 sequence: CASSYSGGQSYEQYF. DNA for the CDR3: TGTGCCAGCAGTTATTCGGGGGGCCAGTCCTACGAGCAGTACTTC.

As concerns this clonotype: This could be a read error, since a much larger clone is one nucleotide away. V gene TRBV11-2 combines with J gene TRBJ2-7; the D is unclear. This CDR3 comprises 15 residues. Germline V gene lookup returns CDR1 SGHAT and CDR2 FQNNGV. Trimming stripped 5 bases from V and 9 bases from J, with 23 bases between. The CDR3 sequence: CASSTSSTCGELQYF. CDR3 coding DNA: TGTGCCAGCAGCACTTCCTCGACTTGCGGAGAGCTGCAGTACTTC.

This clonotype is classed as medium-sized (0.01 to 0.1%). The chain carries TRBV12-3 or TRBV12-4 and TRBJ1-4; TRBD1 might be the D (5 bases). The CDR3 totals 14 residues. V gave up 2 bases and J gave up 7 bases, with 11 bases separating them. This CDR3 reads CASSLSVTAEKLFF. The CDR3 nucleotides read TGTGCCAGCAGTTTATCCGTGACAGCTGAAAAACTGTTTTTT.

This clonotype was found a few times. The chain uses TRBV25-1 and TRBJ1-2, with 7 nucleotides matching TRBD1. CDR1 and CDR2 (germline): MGHDK, SYGVNS. The CDR3 contains 16 residues. Unmatched junction bases numbered 16, after V lost 4 bases and J lost 8 bases. CDR3 in amino acids: CASSAHGGGQEAGYTF. The CDR3 region has the DNA TGTGCCAGCAGTGCCCACGGAGGAGGACAGGAGGCAGGCTACACCTTC.